This T cell receptor beta chain comes out of a study of blood T cell repertoires in COVID-19. Study summary: The study drew acute and convalescent COVID-19 samples from the United States, Italy and Spain. In each case, the material was cDNA or gDNA derived from T cells, B-cell-depleted T cells, or PBMCs.

Clinical histories supplied by participants themselves formed the basis of cohort assignment. Method: immunoSEQ multiplex PCR; TCRdb's copy keeps in-frame clones and lacks some. This table has 350,000 to 400,000 clones, more than 70% appearing once. V lost 5 bases to trimming and J lost 11 bases; unmatched junction nucleotides: 10. The CDR3 loop spans 13 amino acids. The germline gives CDR1 MNHEY, CDR2 SMNVEV (reference sequence). This receptor was obtained from a woman younger than 35 who had recovered from COVID-19. The sample comprised PBMCs or T cells enriched from blood (not recorded which). The J gene is TRBJ1-2, the V gene TRBV27, with TRBD1 identical over 8 bases. CDR3 bases: TGTGCCAGCAGTCCCGGCCCGACAGGGGCATACACCTTC. Amino acids: CASSPGPTGAYTF.